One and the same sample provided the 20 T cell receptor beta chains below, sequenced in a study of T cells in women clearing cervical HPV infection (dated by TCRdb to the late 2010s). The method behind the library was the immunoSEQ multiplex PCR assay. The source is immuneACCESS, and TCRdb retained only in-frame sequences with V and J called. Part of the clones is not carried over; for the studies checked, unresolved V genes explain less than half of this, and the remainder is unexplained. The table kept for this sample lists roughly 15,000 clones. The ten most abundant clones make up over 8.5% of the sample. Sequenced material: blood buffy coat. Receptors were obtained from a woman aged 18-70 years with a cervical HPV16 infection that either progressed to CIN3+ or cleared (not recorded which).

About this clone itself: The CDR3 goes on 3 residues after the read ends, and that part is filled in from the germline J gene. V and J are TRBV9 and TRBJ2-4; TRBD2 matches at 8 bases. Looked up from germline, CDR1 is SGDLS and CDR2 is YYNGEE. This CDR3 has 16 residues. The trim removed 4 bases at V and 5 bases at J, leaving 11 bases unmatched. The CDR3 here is CASSLGGARVENIQYF. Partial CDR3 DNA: TGTGCCAGCAGCCTCGGGGGGGCGAGGGTTGAAAACATT.

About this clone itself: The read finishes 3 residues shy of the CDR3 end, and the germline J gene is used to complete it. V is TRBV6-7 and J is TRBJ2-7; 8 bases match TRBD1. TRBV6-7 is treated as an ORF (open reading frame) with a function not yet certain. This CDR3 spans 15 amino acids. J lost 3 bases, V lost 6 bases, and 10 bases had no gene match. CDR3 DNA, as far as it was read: TGTGCCAGCAGGGTACAGGGGGTGGGAAACTACGAG. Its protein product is CASRVQGVGNYE. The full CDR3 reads CASRVQGVGNYEQYF.

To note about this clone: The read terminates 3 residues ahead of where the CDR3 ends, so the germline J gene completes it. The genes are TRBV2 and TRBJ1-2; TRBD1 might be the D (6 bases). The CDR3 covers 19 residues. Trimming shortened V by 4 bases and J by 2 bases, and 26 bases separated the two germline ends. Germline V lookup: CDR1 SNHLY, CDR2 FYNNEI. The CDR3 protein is CASSARQGGAPFLNYGYTF. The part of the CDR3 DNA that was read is TGTGCCAGCAGTGCCCGTCAAGGGGGGGCCCCTTTTTTAAACTATGGC.

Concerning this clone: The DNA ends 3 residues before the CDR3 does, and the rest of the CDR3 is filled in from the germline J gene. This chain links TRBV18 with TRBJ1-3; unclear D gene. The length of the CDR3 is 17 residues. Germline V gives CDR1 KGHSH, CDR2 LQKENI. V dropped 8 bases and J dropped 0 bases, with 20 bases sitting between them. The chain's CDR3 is CASLTLRNLSSGNTIYF. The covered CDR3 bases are TGTGCCAGCCTCACGCTGCGAAATCTAAGCTCTGGAAACACC.

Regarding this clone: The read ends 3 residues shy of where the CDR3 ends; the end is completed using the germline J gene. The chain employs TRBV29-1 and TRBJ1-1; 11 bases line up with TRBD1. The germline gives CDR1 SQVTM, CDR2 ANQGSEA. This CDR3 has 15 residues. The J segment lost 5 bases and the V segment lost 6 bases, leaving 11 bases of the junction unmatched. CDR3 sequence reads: CSVTGTGGSRTEAFF. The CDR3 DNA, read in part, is TGCAGCGTAACCGGGACAGGGGGTTCTAGAACTGAA.

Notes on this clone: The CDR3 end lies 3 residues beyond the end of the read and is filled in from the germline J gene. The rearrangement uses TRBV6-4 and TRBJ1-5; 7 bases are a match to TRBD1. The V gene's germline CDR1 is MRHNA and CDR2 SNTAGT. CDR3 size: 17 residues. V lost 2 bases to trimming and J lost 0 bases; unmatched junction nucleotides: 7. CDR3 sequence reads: CASSDRGPGVSNQPQHF. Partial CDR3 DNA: TGTGCCAGCAGTGACAGGGGGCCGGGTGTTAGCAATCAGCCC.

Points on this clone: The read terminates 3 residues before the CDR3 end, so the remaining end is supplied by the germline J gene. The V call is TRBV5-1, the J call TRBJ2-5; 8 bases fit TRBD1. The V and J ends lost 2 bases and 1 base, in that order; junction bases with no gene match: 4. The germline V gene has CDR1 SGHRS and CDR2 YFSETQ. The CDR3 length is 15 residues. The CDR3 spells CASSLFGTGQETQYF. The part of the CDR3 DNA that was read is TGCGCCAGCAGCTTATTTGGGACAGGCCAAGAGACC.

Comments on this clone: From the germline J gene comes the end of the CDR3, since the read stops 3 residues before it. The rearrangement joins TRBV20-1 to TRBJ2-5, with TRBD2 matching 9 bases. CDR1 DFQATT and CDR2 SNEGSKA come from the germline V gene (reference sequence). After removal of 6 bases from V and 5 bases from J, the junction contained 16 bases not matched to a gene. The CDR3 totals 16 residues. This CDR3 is CSAPPLLAGGDETQYF. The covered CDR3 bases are TGCAGTGCCCCCCCCCTTCTCGCGGGGGGGGATGAGACC.

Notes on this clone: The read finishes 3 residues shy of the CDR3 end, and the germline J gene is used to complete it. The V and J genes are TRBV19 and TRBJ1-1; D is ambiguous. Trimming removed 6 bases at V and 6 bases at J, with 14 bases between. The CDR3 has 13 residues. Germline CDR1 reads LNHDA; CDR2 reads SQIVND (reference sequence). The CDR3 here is CASSLMLSPEAFF. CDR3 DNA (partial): TGTGCCAGTAGCCTAATGTTGAGTCCTGAA.

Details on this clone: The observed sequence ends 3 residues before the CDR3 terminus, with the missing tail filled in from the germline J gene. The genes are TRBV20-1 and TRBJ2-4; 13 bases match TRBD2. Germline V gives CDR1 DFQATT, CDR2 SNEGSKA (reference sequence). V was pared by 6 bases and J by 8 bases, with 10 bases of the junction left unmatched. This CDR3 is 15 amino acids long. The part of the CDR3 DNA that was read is TGCAGTGCCCAGACTAGCGGGGGGTCCGAGGACATT. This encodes CSAQTSGGSEDI. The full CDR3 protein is CSAQTSGGSEDIQYF.

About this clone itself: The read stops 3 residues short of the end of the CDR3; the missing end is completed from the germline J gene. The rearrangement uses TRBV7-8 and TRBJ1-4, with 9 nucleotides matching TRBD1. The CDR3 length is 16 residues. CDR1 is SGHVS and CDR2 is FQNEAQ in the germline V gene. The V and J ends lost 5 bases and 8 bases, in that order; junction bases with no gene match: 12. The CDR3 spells CASSQNTGQGREKLFF. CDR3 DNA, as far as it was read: TGTGCCAGCAGCCAGAACACGGGACAGGGTCGGGAAAAA. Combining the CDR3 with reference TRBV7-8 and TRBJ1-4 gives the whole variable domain GAGVSQSPRYKVAKRGQDVALRCDPISGHVSLFWYQQALGQGPEFLTYFQNEAQLDKSGLPSDRFFAERPEGSVSTLKIQRTQQEDSAVYLCASSQNTGQGREKLFFGSGTQLSVL.

CDR3 DNA, as far as it was read: TGTGCCTGGGCCGTAGCGGGGGGGGATACG. This encodes CAWAVAGGDT. The complete CDR3 protein is CAWAVAGGDTQYF. This chain uses TRBV30 with TRBJ2-3, with 11 bases identical to TRBD2. The DNA ends 3 residues before the CDR3 does, and the rest of the CDR3 is filled in from the germline J gene. Germline V gives CDR1 GTSNPN, CDR2 SVGIG (reference sequence). The CDR3 sequence is 13 residues long. V was pared by 5 bases and J by 6 bases, with 4 bases of the junction left unmatched.

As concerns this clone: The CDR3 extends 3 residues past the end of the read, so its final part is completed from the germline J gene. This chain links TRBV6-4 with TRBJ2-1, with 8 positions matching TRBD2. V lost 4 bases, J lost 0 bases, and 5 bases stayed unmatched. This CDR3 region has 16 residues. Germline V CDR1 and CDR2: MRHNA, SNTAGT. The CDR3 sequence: CASSADSGNSYNEQFF. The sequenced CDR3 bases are TGTGCCAGCAGTGCGGATAGCGGGAACTCCTACAATGAG.

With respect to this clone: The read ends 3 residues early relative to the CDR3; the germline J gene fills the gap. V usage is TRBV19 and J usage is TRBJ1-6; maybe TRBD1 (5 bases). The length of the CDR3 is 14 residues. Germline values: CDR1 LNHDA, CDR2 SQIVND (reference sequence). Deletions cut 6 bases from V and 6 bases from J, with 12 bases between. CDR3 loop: CASRHQGINSPLHF. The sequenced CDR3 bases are TGTGCCAGTAGACACCAGGGAATTAATTCACCC. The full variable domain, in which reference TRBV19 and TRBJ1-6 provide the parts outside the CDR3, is DGGITQSPKYLFRKEGQNVTLSCEQNLNHDAMYWYRQDPGQGLRLIYYSQIVNDFQKGDIAEGYSVSREKKESFPLTVTSAQKNPTAFYLCASRHQGINSPLHFGNGTRLTVT.

The CDR3 here is CASSLGTGGSEQYF. The CDR3 DNA, read in part, is TGTGCCAGTAGTTTGGGGACAGGGGGCTCCGAG. The rearrangement joins TRBV19 to TRBJ2-7; 12 nucleotides line up with TRBD1. The read ends 3 residues before the CDR3 terminus; that terminus is restored from the germline J gene. The V and J ends lost 5 bases and 6 bases, in that order; junction bases with no gene match: 5. The CDR3 runs to 14 residues. Germline V gene data show CDR1 as LNHDA and CDR2 as SQIVND (reference sequence).

CDR3 residues: CASSEVGGTYEQYF. CDR3 DNA, as far as it was read: TGTGCCAGCAGTGAAGTCGGGGGAACCTACGAG. V usage is TRBV6-1 and J usage is TRBJ2-7; TRBD2 is a possible D gene (6 bases). The CDR3 end falls 3 residues outside the read, so it is completed with the germline J gene. The V and J ends lost 1 base and 2 bases respectively, with 9 bases between them. Per the germline V gene, CDR1 is MNHNS and CDR2 is SASEGT. The CDR3 contains 14 residues.

CDR3 region: CASSKDRAGTGELFF. The CDR3 bases that were read are TGTGCCAGCAGCAAGGACAGGGCTGGCACCGGGGAG. The chain is built from TRBV2 and TRBJ2-2, with 8 bases matching TRBD1. The CDR3 goes on 3 residues after the read ends, and that part is filled in from the germline J gene. Germline loops: CDR1 SNHLY, CDR2 FYNNEI. The junction had 7 bases not matched to a gene; V was cut back by 6 bases and J by 4 bases. This CDR3 contains 15 residues.

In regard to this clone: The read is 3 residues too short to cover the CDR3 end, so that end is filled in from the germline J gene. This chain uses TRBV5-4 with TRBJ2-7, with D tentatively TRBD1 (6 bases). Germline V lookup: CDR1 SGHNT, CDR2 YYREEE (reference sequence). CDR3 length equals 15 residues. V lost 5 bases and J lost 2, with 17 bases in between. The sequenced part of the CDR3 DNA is TGTGCCAGCAGGTCCGGGACACACAACACCTACGAG. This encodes CASRSGTHNTYE. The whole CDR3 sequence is CASRSGTHNTYEQYF.

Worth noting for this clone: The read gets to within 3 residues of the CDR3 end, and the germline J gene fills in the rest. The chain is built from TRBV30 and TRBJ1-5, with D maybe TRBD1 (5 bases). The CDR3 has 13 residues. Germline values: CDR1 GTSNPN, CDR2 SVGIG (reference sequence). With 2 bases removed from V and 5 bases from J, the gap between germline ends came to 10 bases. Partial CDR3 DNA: TGTGCCTGGAGTTTCAGGGAATATCAGCCC. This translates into CAWSFREYQP. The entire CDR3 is CAWSFREYQPQHF.

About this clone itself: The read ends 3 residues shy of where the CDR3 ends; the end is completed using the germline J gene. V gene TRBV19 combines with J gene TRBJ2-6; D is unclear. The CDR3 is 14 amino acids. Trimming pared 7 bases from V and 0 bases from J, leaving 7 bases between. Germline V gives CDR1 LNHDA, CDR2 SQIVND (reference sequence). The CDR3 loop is CASNPSSGANVLTF. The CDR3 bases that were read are TGTGCCAGTAACCCCAGCTCTGGGGCCAACGTC.